This record concerns one T cell receptor beta chain sequence. Its antigen is unidentified. An end of the junction does not agree with germline; a read error may underlie this. This CDR3 has 15 residues. Looked up from germline, CDR1 is MGHRA and CDR2 is YSYEKL. This record comes from a study of OX40 agonist ivuxolimab in advanced cancers. At the level of the study: Ivuxolimab, an antibody acting as an agonist of OX40 (CD134), was used to treat patients. The dose-escalation cohort had hepatocellular carcinoma, melanoma, renal cell or head and neck cancer. Therapy given before enrollment (anti-PD-1, anti-PD-L1 or anti-CTLA-4) was allowed, and over 35% had some.

Whole-study findings and limits: At 0.1 to 3.0 mg/kg, CD4+ and CD8+ blood T cells expanded clonally by week 6.

TCRdb keeps only in-frame clones here, not all; method: immunoSEQ multiplex PCR. Here the sample spans 45,000 or so clones, roughly 86% being singletons. J is TRBJ1-5 and V is TRBV4-1; D gene ambiguous. Sample: CD4+ or CD8+ T cells sorted from blood, taken in a trial of the OX40 agonist ivuxolimab. This receptor was obtained from an adult with an advanced solid tumor such as melanoma, head and neck, liver or kidney cancer. CDR3 DNA: TGCGCCAGCAGCGAAGACGGAGGGTACAATCAGCCCCAGCATTTT. Translating it yields CASSEDGGYNQPQHF.